Listed below are T cell receptor beta chains from one sample, sequenced in a study of patients and donors after allogeneic stem cell transplantation. TCRdb ran MiXCR on the RT-PCR reads and lists one entry per CDR3 protein. The table lists about 200,000 distinct CDR3 sequences, around 41% of them singletons. Sequencing input: blood, either unsorted or a sorted T cell fraction (not recorded which). The receptor source for this set is a human donor who was either an allogeneic HSCT recipient or a stem cell or donor lymphocyte infusion donor (not recorded which). It is not recorded whose cells these are; they may come from a transplant donor. Each CDR3 is given with its conserved first and last residue. D genes are given only for firm matches. Size is stated for part of the rows, as once, few or many counts, or as a class when the clone is expanded.

D	V	J	length	size	DNA	CDR3
.	TRBV19	TRBJ1-2	12	.	TGTGCCAGTGGACAGCTTACCTATGGCTACACCTTC	CASGQLTYGYTF
.	TRBV7-2	TRBJ1-1	13	.	TGTGCCAGCAGCTTAACGACAAGGTATGAAGCTTTCTTT	CASSLTTRYEAFF
.	TRBV6-5	TRBJ1-5	15	.	TGTGCCAGCAGATCTGCGGGACAAGGCAATCAGCCCCAGCATTTT	CASRSAGQGNQPQHF
.	TRBV12-3/TRBV12-4	TRBJ1-1	14	many	TGTGCCAGCAGGCAGGGGCCGGGGAACACTGAAGCTTTCTTT	CASRQGPGNTEAFF
TRBD1	TRBV6-2/TRBV6-3	TRBJ1-1	14	few	TGTGCCAGCATCCCCCGGGCAGGGGGCTTTGAAGCTTTCTTT	CASIPRAGGFEAFF
TRBD1	TRBV6-5	TRBJ1-1	14	few	TGTGCCAGCACCCGCGGAGGGGGCCGGACTGAAGCTTTCTTT	CASTRGGGRTEAFF
.	TRBV14	TRBJ2-3	14	.	TGTGCCAGCAGCCAGGGTAGAAGCACAGATACGCAGTATTTT	CASSQGRSTDTQYF
.	TRBV15	TRBJ1-1	13	.	TGTGCCACCAGCAGAGGTCCGAACACTGAAGCTTTCTTT	CATSRGPNTEAFF
.	TRBV20-1	TRBJ2-7	13	.	TGCAGTGCTAGAGAAACGACAGCTTACGAGCAGTACTTC	CSARETTAYEQYF
.	TRBV25-1	TRBJ2-3	11	.	TGTGCCAGCAGTGAGAGTTATACGCAGTATTTT	CASSESYTQYF
.	TRBV29-1	TRBJ1-1	12	few	TGCAGCGTTGAGACGGCAGGGGCTGAAGCTTTCTTT	CSVETAGAEAFF
TRBD1	TRBV27	TRBJ1-2	15	few	TGTGCCAGCAGTTCCCCGGGACAGGGTGAGGATGGCTACACCTTC	CASSSPGQGEDGYTF
.	TRBV3-1	TRBJ2-7	15	.	TGTGCCAGCAGCCTAGAACAGACAGCCTCCTACGAGCAGTACTTC	CASSLEQTASYEQYF
.	TRBV29-1	TRBJ1-2	12	few	TGCAGCGTTGATGGACAGAACTATGGCTACACCTTC	CSVDGQNYGYTF
.	TRBV4-1	TRBJ2-2	16	.	TGCGCCAGCAGCCAAGAGGTCCCAGGAGGACCCGGGGAGCTGTTTTTT	CASSQEVPGGPGELFF
.	TRBV21-1	TRBJ2-6	18	.	TGTGCCAGCAGCAAAGCATGTGGGCGGCCCTCTGGGGCCAACGTCCTGACTTTC	CASSKACGRPSGANVLTF
.	TRBV27	TRBJ2-1	12	.	TGTGCCAGCGTGGGTGCCCTCAATGAGCAGTTCTTC	CASVGALNEQFF
TRBD2	TRBV10-3	TRBJ2-3	16	.	TGTGCCATCAGTGAGTCGGGACTAGGAGCGTCAGATACGCAGTATTTT	CAISESGLGASDTQYF
TRBD2	TRBV20-1	TRBJ2-3	15	.	TGCAGTGCTAGAGCCGAAGCTGGGGCGGGAGCGGGCGAGTATTTT	CSARAEAGAGAGEYF
.	TRBV6-2/TRBV6-3	TRBJ1-1	17	few	TGTGCCAGCAGTTACGGCGTCTATCCGGGTCAGATGACTGAAGCTTTCTTT	CASSYGVYPGQMTEAFF
TRBD2	TRBV4-3	TRBJ2-1	18	.	TGCGCCAGCAGCCAAGATGCTAGCGGAGGGTTTTCCTACAATGAGCAGTTCTTC	CASSQDASGGFSYNEQFF
TRBD2	TRBV18	TRBJ2-1	16	once	TGTGCCAGCTCACCAGGTACGGGAGGGGTCTACAATGAGCAGTTCTTC	CASSPGTGGVYNEQFF
TRBD1	TRBV12-3/TRBV12-4	TRBJ1-1	15	few	TGTGCCAGCAGTTTAGCAGACAGGGAGAACACTGAAGCTTTCTTT	CASSLADRENTEAFF
TRBD2	TRBV28	TRBJ2-5	16	.	TGTGCCAGCAGTCCGGGACTAGCCTCAACGGGGGAGACCCAGTACTTC	CASSPGLASTGETQYF
.	TRBV7-2	TRBJ1-1	15	few	TGTGCCAGCAGCTTAGTCGCGGGGAGGAACACTGAAGCTTTCTTT	CASSLVAGRNTEAFF
.	TRBV20-1	TRBJ2-6	12	.	TGCAGTGCTAGAACTGGGGCCAACGTCCTGACTTTC	CSARTGANVLTF
.	TRBV28	TRBJ2-1	13	.	TGTGCCAGCAGTTTTCAACATGGGCTAGAGCAGTTCTTC	CASSFQHGLEQFF
.	TRBV28	TRBJ1-2	12	few	TGTGCCAGCAGTCCCGGACAGTTATTCTACACCTTC	CASSPGQLFYTF
TRBD1	TRBV7-9	TRBJ1-6	17	few	TGTGCCAGCTGTCTTGGGGACAGGAGGCCCTCGAATTCACCCCTCCACTTT	CASCLGDRRPSNSPLHF
.	TRBV10-3	TRBJ1-2	15	.	TGTGCCATCAGTGAGTCTGTAGGTCGGGACAATGGCTACACCTTC	CAISESVGRDNGYTF
TRBD1	TRBV20-1	TRBJ1-2	14	.	TGCAGGGCCACATACAGGGGTTACGTCTATGGCTACACCTTC	CRATYRGYVYGYTF
TRBD2	TRBV4-2	TRBJ2-7	15	.	TGTGCCAGGGAGCGGGGTAGAGCAGACCTCTACGAGCAGTACTTC	CARERGRADLYEQYF
.	TRBV7-3	TRBJ2-7	15	.	TGTGCCAGCAGCTTAAGGGTAGGCGACCTTGGCGAGCAGTACTTC	CASSLRVGDLGEQYF
TRBD2	TRBV3-1	TRBJ2-2	15	.	TGTGCCAGCACCGGGGGGATTACGAACACCGGGGAGCTGTTTTTT	CASTGGITNTGELFF
.	TRBV20-1	TRBJ1-6	11	.	TGCAGTGCCTCGGACAGTTCACCCCTCCACTTT	CSASDSSPLHF
.	TRBV27	TRBJ1-1	14	.	TGTGCCAGCAGCCACCGAGCACAGACGGGAGAAGCTTTCTTT	CASSHRAQTGEAFF
.	TRBV7-8	TRBJ2-3	17	few	TGTGCCAGCAGCTTAGAAGGAGTTACTAGTACTTTAGATACGCAGTATTTT	CASSLEGVTSTLDTQYF
TRBD2	TRBV5-1	TRBJ2-7	14	.	TGCGCCAGCAGCCCAGGACTAGTTGCCTACGAGCAGTACTTC	CASSPGLVAYEQYF
.	TRBV4-2	TRBJ2-3	12	.	TGTGCCAGCAGCCAAGAGTTAGATACGCAGTATTTT	CASSQELDTQYF